Listed here are 10 T cell receptor beta chains from one sample, sequenced in a study of blood T cells in healthy people across ages. Through a sample-barcoded 5' primer and a J-beta primer mix, a second PCR was run for roughly 6 to 11 cycles. A single record per CDR3 protein comes from TCRdb applying MiXCR to the 5' RACE reads. This sample has over 1,500,000 distinct CDR3 sequences; 30% to 40% occur once, and the top ten carry more than 20%. Sequencing input: blood. The receptors come from a human donor in good health.

The chain has TRBV4-1 and TRBJ2-7; D remains unclear. The tail of the sequence fits TRBJ2-5 better, so the J call may be wrong. Germline assignment: CDR1 MGHRA and CDR2 YSYEKL. CDR3 length: 14 residues. The CDR3 loop reads CASSQDPVVGTQYF. CDR3 nucleotide sequence: TGCGCCAGCAGCCAAGATCCGGTAGTAGGGACCCAGTACTTC.

Ten or more counts support this clonotype. The chain couples TRBV7-2 to TRBJ1-2; D gene ambiguous. This CDR3 comprises 12 residues. With 0 bases removed from V and 7 bases from J, the gap between germline ends came to 6 bases. Per the germline V gene, CDR1 is SGHTA and CDR2 is FQGNSA. The CDR3 loop is CASSLAGFGYTF. The CDR3 DNA sequence: TGTGCCAGCAGCTTAGCGGGGTTTGGCTACACCTTC.

In this sample, this clonotype turned up a few times. This chain links TRBV12-3 or TRBV12-4 with TRBJ1-6; D gene ambiguous. The CDR3 spans 12 residues. Between the trimmed V and J ends, which lost 0 bases and 10 bases, there was a span of 4 bases. The CDR3 spells CASSLAMSPLHF. The CDR3 nucleotides are TGTGCCAGCAGTTTAGCAATGTCACCCCTCCACTTT.

The chain joins TRBV6-2 or TRBV6-3 to TRBJ1-2; D unresolved. The CDR3 is 13 amino acids. V lost 7 bases, J lost 2 bases, and 11 bases lay in between. From germline, CDR1 is MNHEY and CDR2 SVGEGT. This CDR3 reads CASTLDRNYGYTF. In DNA, the CDR3 is TGTGCCAGCACATTGGACCGAAACTATGGCTACACCTTC.

The chain uses TRBV20-1 and TRBJ2-1, with 10 bases matching TRBD2. Losses at the gene ends were 2 bases for V and 5 bases for J; bases not matched to a gene: 6. CDR1 DFQATT and CDR2 SNEGSKA come from the germline V gene (reference sequence). This CDR3 contains 15 residues. The CDR3 DNA sequence: TGCAGTGCTAGACCCCCTAGCGGGGGTCACAATGAGCAGTTCTTC. It codes for CSARPPSGGHNEQFF.

The chain uses TRBV19 and TRBJ1-5, with D maybe TRBD1 (5 bases). In germline, CDR1 is LNHDA, CDR2 SQIVND (reference sequence). The CDR3 covers 15 residues. Trimming took off 5 bases at V and 2 bases at J, with 13 bases between the two ends. The CDR3 DNA reads as TGTGCCAGTAGTGCGACAGAGTGGGGCAATCAGCCCCAGCATTTT. Its protein product is CASSATEWGNQPQHF. Combining the CDR3 with reference TRBV19 and TRBJ1-5 gives the whole variable domain DGGITQSPKYLFRKEGQNVTLSCEQNLNHDAMYWYRQDPGQGLRLIYYSQIVNDFQKGDIAEGYSVSREKKESFPLTVTSAQKNPTAFYLCASSATEWGNQPQHFGDGTRLSIL.

The sample holds one count of this clonotype. Germline and junction disagree at one end, which may indicate a read error. This chain connects TRBV18 to TRBJ1-6; D remains ambiguous. CDR1 is KGHSH and CDR2 is LQKENI in the germline V gene. The CDR3 covers 13 residues. DNA for the CDR3: TGTACCAGCTCACGTGGATCCGGCAACACCCTCCACTTT. Its translation is CTSSRGSGNTLHF.

This rearrangement joins TRBV24-1 to TRBJ1-5; D ambiguous. CDR3 length equals 19 residues. The germline V gene has CDR1 KGHDR and CDR2 SFDVKD. Trimming shortened V by 0 bases and J by 5 bases, and 22 bases separated the two germline ends. The CDR3 DNA reads TGTGCCACCAGTGATTTGTGGGCCTACAAAGACCCCTCTTATCAGCCCCAGCATTTT. It yields the protein CATSDLWAYKDPSYQPQHF.

This clonotype was counted a few times. This chain links TRBV7-3 with TRBJ2-3; tentative D call: TRBD1 (6 bases). CDR1 and CDR2 from the germline V gene are SGHTA and FQGTGA. This CDR3 comprises 16 residues. V dropped 8 bases and J dropped 0 bases, with 18 bases sitting between them. The CDR3 nucleotides read TGTGCCAGCCCGCCCCAGGGGACCGATAGCACAGATACGCAGTATTTT. Amino acids: CASPPQGTDSTDTQYF.

This clonotype was counted a few times. The chain uses TRBV5-1 and TRBJ2-1, with TRBD2 matching over 13 bases. Looked up from germline, CDR1 is SGHRS and CDR2 is YFSETQ. CDR3 length equals 18 residues. Trimming took 4 bases from V and 0 from J; bases not matched to a gene: 7. The CDR3 bases are TGCGCCAGCAGCCTCCGGACTAGCGGGGGCCCCTCCTACAATGAGCAGTTCTTC. The encoded protein is CASSLRTSGGPSYNEQFF.